The TCR beta chain under discussion was sequenced for a study of technical replicates of blood from a few donors (dated by TCRdb to 2015 to 2018). Library construction relied on the immunoSEQ multiplex PCR assay. This immuneACCESS table, as held by TCRdb, lists in-frame sequences with V and J called but not all clones. Of the missing ones, under half trace to an unresolved V gene in checked studies; the others have no known cause. The sample profile shows about 6,900 clones; around 96% of them were found once. Approximately 7.2% of the sample is taken by the ten largest. As for this clone: The antigen it binds to is not known. The sample holds no much larger clone one base away, and base qualities are not on file.

Sequencing was performed on PBMCs. The origin of this receptor is a human donor in good health.

The DNA sequence is as follows: TGTGCCTGGAGCTCAGGGGTTCGCACAGATACGCAGTATTTT. Its protein is CAWSSGVRTDTQYF. This sequence uses TRBV30 and TRBJ2-3; the D segment could be TRBD1, given 6 matching bases. The germline V gene (reference sequence) provides CDR1 GTSNPN and CDR2 SVGIG. The cysteine opens and the phenylalanine closes a CDR3 of 14 amino acids. The retained sequence is limited to the CDR3, 42 bases, with the frame set at the first base. V is pared back by 3 bases and J by 1 base, with 11 bases lying between the germline termini.